This TCR beta chain was found in a study of CD8 T cells in ankylosing spondylitis. MiXCR was run by TCRdb on the 5' RACE reads, yielding one entry per CDR3 protein. Of approximately 250,000 distinct CDR3 sequences in the sample, more than 25% are singletons; the top ten hold around 4.4%. CDR3 length: 16 amino acids. Germline assignment: CDR1 MNHEY and CDR2 SVGAGI. J lost 5 bases, V lost 3 bases, and 11 bases had no gene match. The sequence was obtained from a male donor with ankylosing spondylitis or in good health (not recorded which). The genes are TRBV6-5 and TRBJ2-3; 7 bases align to TRBD2. Sequencing used blood, either unsorted or a sorted T cell fraction (not recorded which). In DNA form, the CDR3 reads TGTGCCAGCAGTTATGGGGGTGCGGGGGACGAAGATACGCAGTATTTT. Protein sequence: CASSYGGAGDEDTQYF.